The 9 T cell receptor beta chains below come from one sample, sequenced in a study of Graves' ophthalmopathy and Graves' hyperthyroidism. Beta-chain TCR CDR3 regions were amplified from RNA transcripts. An initial RT-PCR round employing HTBI primers preceded a second-round multiplex PCR. MiXCR, applied by TCRdb to the multiplex PCR reads, yields one record per CDR3 protein. This sample carries roughly 500,000 distinct CDR3 sequences, 13% to 15% of them seen once, and the ten largest clones take about 10%. Material: blood. These receptors were obtained from a woman between 25 and 40 years old with Graves' ophthalmopathy.

The sample holds many counts of this clonotype. The gene calls are TRBV15 and TRBJ1-1; no definite D call. Trimming took off 0 bases at V and 5 bases at J, with 13 bases between the two ends. The germline V gene has CDR1 LNHNV and CDR2 YYDKDF (reference sequence). This CDR3 is 15 amino acids long. The CDR3 region is CATSRDAAGWTEAFF. The CDR3, as DNA: TGTGCCACCAGCAGAGATGCGGCGGGATGGACTGAAGCTTTCTTT. The full variable domain, its missing parts supplied by reference TRBV15 and TRBJ1-1, is DAMVIQNPRYQVTQFGKPVTLSCSQTLNHNVMYWYQQKSSQAPKLLFHYYDKDFNNEADTPDNFQSRRPNTSFCFLDIRSPGLGDTAMYLCATSRDAAGWTEAFFGQGTRLTVV.

The chain is built from TRBV4-1 and TRBJ1-2; 10 bases are a match to TRBD1. CDR1 is MGHRA and CDR2 is YSYEKL in the germline V gene. There are 14 residues in the CDR3. The V gene end was trimmed by 6 bases and the J gene end by 4 bases; junction bases not matched to a gene: 5. The CDR3: CASSRTGGRYGYTF. CDR3 coding DNA: TGCGCCAGCAGTCGGACAGGGGGTCGCTATGGCTACACCTTC.

The chain employs TRBV11-2 and TRBJ2-7; tentative D call: TRBD2 (5 bases). The V end lost 0 bases, the J end lost 4 bases, and 10 bases lay between the germline ends. Germline loops: CDR1 SGHAT, CDR2 FQNNGV. This CDR3 region has 14 residues. CDR3 residues: CASSLEVRDYEQYF. For the CDR3, the DNA is TGTGCCAGCAGCTTAGAGGTCCGGGATTACGAGCAGTACTTC. Together with reference TRBV11-2 and TRBJ2-7, the CDR3 gives the full variable domain: EAGVAQSPRYKIIEKRQSVAFWCNPISGHATLYWYQQILGQGPKLLIQFQNNGVVDDSQLPKDRFSAERLKGVDSTLKIQPAKLEDSAVYLCASSLEVRDYEQYFGPGTRLTVT.

The gene calls are TRBV6-1 and TRBJ1-6; D uncertain. CDR3 length equals 15 residues. V dropped 5 bases and J dropped 10 bases, with 18 bases sitting between them. Germline CDR1 and CDR2: MNHNS and SASEGT. CDR3 amino acids: CASSREEGLRSPLHF. In DNA, the CDR3 is TGTGCCAGCAGTCGGGAAGAAGGGCTGCGCTCACCCCTCCACTTT.

This clonotype has a handful of counts. The V call is TRBV5-5, the J call TRBJ2-7, with D hard to call. Trimming pared 1 base from V and 3 bases from J, leaving 17 bases between. From germline, CDR1 is SGHKS and CDR2 YYEKEE (reference sequence). The CDR3 contains 16 residues. CDR3 sequence: CASSLRESKGGYEQYF. The CDR3 nucleotides are TGTGCCAGCAGCTTGAGAGAGTCAAAGGGTGGCTACGAGCAGTACTTC.

Concerning this clonotype: A much larger clone lies one base from this, so it may be a read error. This chain's CDR3 is CASSLDGVGNTLYF. CDR3 nucleotide sequence: TGTGCCAGCAGCTTAGATGGAGTAGGAAACACCCTATATTTT. The genes are TRBV7-2 and TRBJ1-3; D gene unclear. The CDR3 has 14 residues. Per germline, CDR1 SGHTA and CDR2 FQGNSA.

In its sample, this clonotype was seen a few times. The V gene is TRBV12-5, the J gene TRBJ2-7; 10 nucleotides match TRBD2. The CDR3 has 18 amino acids. Looked up from germline, CDR1 is LGHNT and CDR2 is FRNRAP. Losses at the gene ends were 1 base for V and 2 bases for J; bases not matched to a gene: 11. CDR3 DNA sequence: TGTGCTAGTGGTTTGGCCCCCCTGACTAGCGGGCCCCCCTACGAGCAGTACTTC. Translating gives CASGLAPLTSGPPYEQYF.

This clonotype appeared many times. The chain couples TRBV20-1 to TRBJ2-5; D unresolved. The CDR3 is 13 residues long. The germline V and J ends were trimmed by 2 bases and 1 base, with 8 bases remaining between them. Germline loops: CDR1 DFQATT, CDR2 SNEGSKA (reference sequence). The CDR3 loop is CSARCGVQETQYF. CDR3 DNA: TGCAGTGCTAGATGTGGGGTCCAAGAGACCCAGTACTTC.

There are many counts of this clonotype. The chain uses TRBV24-1 and TRBJ2-2, with 14 positions matching TRBD2. The CDR3 loop spans 19 amino acids. With 4 bases clipped from V and 1 base from J, the junction kept 7 bases outside the gene matches. The germline CDR1 and CDR2 sequences are KGHDR and SFDVKD. CDR3 sequence: CATSDSGTSGSRNTGELFF. CDR3 in DNA: TGTGCCACCAGTGACTCTGGGACTAGCGGGAGTCGGAACACCGGGGAGCTGTTTTTT.